This TCR beta chain was documented in a study of blood T cells in healthy people across ages. Study-level findings and limits: Conclusively comparing naive with antigen-experienced cells was impossible with unsorted PBMCs. Significant beta diversity loss was already apparent by age roughly 44, declining roughly linearly. Strong correlation was found linking TCR beta diversity to naive T cell percentage.

This CDR3 is built from 17 residues. The ends were cut back, 1 base at V and 2 bases at J, with 16 bases in the middle. CDR1 is LGHDT and CDR2 is YNNKEL in the germline V gene (reference sequence). Every participating donor contributed roughly 9.6 milliliters of peripheral blood through a draw. Alongside a J-beta primer mix, a sample-barcoded 5' primer served in a second PCR lasting 7 to 11 cycles. A single record per CDR3 protein comes from TCRdb applying MiXCR to the 5' RACE reads. This sample has around 1,700,000 distinct CDR3 sequences, with roughly 28% found just once. With respect to this clonotype: Its antigen is still unknown.

The chain couples TRBV3-1 to TRBJ2-3; tentatively, D is TRBD2 (5 bases). This TCR was recovered from a woman aged 25 to 45 in good health. The specimen sequenced was blood. Written as DNA, the CDR3 is TGTGCCAGCAGCCAAGGAGCAGCCCGGGGAATCACAGATACGCAGTATTTT. Protein sequence: CASSQGAARGITDTQYF.